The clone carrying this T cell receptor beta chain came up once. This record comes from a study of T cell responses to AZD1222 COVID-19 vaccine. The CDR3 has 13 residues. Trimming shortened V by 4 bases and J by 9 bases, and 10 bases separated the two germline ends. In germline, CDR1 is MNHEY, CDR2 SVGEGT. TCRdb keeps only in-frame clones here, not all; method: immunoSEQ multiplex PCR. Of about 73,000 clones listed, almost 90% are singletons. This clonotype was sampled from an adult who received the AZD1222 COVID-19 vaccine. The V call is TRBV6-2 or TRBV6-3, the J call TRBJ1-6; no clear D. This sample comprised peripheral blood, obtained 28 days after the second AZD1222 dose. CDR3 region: CASSLPESSPLHF. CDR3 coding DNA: TGTGCCAGCAGTTTGCCAGAGAGTTCACCCCTCCACTTT.